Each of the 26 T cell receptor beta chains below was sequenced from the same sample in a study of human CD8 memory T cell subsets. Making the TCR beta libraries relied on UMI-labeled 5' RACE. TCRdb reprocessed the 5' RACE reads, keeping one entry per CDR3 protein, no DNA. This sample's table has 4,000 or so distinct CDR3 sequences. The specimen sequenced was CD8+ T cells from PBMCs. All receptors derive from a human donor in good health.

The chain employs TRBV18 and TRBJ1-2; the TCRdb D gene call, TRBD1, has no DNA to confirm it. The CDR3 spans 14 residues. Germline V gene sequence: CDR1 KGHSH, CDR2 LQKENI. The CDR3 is CASSYRSGGYGYTF. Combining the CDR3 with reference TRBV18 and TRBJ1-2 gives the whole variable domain NAGVMQNPRHLVRRRGQEARLRCSPMKGHSHVYWYRQLPEEGLKFMVYLQKENIIDESGMPKERFSAEFPKEGPSILRIQQVVRGDSAAYFCASSYRSGGYGYTFGSGTRLTVV.

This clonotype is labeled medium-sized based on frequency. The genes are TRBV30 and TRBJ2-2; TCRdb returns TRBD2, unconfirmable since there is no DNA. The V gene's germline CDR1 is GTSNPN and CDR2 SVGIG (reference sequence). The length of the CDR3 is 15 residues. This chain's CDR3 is CAWSRAGGHTGELFF.

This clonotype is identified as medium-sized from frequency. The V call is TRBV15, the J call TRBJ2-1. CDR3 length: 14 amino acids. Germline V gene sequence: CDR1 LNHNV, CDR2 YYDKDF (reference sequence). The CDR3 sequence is CATSRARYYNEQFF.

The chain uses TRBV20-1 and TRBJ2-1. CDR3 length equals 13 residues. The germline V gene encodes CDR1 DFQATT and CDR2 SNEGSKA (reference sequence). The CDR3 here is CSARGKRDYEQFF.

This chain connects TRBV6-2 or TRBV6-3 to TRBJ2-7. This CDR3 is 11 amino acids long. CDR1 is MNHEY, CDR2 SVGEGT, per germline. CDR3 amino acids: CASSVSYEQYF.

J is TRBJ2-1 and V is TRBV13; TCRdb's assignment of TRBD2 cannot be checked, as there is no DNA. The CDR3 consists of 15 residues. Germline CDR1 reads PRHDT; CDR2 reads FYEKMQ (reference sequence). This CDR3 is CASSSLAEDYNEQFF.

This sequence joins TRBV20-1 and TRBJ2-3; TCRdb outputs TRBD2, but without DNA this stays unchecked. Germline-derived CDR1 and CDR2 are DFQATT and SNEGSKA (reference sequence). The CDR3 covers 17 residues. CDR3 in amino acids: CSARSSLAGGPTDTQYF.

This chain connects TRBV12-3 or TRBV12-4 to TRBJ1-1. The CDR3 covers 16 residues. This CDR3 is CASRPQGGHWNTEAFF.

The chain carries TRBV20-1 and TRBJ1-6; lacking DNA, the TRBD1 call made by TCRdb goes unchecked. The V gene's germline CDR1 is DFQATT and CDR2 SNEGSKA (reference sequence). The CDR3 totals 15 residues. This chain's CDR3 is CSAAPLDREHSPLHF.

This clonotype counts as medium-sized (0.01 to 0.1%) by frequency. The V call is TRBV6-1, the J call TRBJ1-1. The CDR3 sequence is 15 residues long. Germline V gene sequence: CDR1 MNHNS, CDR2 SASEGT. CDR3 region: CASSEEAASGTEAFF.

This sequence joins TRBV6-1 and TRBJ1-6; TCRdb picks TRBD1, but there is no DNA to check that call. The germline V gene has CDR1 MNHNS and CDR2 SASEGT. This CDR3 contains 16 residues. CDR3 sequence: CASSEESGTGNSPLHF.

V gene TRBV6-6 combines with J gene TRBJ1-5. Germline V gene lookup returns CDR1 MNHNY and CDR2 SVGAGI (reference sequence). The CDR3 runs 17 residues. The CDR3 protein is CASSYSGEFYSNQPQHF.

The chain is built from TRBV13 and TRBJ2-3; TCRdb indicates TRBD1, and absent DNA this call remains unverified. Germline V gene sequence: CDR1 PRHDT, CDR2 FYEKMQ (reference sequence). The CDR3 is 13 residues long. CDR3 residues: CGTPGLAKDTQYF.

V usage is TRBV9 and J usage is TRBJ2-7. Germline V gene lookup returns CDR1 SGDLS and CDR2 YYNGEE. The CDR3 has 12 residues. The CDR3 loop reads CASSGNGYEQYF.

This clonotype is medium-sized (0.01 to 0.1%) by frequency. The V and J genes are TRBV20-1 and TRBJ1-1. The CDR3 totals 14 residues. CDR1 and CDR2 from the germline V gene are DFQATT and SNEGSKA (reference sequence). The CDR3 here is CSARDYKGKAEAFF.

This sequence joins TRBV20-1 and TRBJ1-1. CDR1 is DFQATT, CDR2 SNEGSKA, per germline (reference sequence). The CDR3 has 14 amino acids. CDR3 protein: CSARRGDQNTEAFF.

Here the CDR3 reads CASSLTEIDEQFF. The chain has TRBV6-2 or TRBV6-3 and TRBJ2-1. CDR3 size: 13 residues. Looked up from germline, CDR1 is MNHEY and CDR2 is SVGEGT.

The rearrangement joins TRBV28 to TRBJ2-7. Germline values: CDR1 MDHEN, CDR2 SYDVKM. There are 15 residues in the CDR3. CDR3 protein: CASSLLLAARHEQYF.

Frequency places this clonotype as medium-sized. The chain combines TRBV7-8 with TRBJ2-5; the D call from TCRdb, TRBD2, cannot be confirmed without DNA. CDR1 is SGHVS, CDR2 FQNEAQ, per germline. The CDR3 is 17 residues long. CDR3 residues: CASSSNYGTSSQETQYF. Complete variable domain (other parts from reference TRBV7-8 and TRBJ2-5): GAGVSQSPRYKVAKRGQDVALRCDPISGHVSLFWYQQALGQGPEFLTYFQNEAQLDKSGLPSDRFFAERPEGSVSTLKIQRTQQEDSAVYLCASSSNYGTSSQETQYFGPGTRLLVL.

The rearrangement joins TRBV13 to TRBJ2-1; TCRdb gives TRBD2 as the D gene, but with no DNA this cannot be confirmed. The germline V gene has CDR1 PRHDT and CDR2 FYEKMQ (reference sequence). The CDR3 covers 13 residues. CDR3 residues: CASSDGTHNEQFF.

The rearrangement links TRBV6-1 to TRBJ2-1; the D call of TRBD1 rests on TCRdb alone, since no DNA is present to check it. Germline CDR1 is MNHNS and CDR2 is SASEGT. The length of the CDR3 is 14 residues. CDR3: CASSEAQEFNEQFF.

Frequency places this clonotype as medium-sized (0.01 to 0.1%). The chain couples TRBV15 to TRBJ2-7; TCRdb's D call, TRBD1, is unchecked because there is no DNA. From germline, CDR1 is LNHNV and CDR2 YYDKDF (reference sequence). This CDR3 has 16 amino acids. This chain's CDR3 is CATSERLGGISYEQYF. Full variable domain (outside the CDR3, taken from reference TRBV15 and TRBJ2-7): DAMVIQNPRYQVTQFGKPVTLSCSQTLNHNVMYWYQQKSSQAPKLLFHYYDKDFNNEADTPDNFQSRRPNTSFCFLDIRSPGLGDTAMYLCATSERLGGISYEQYFGPGTRLTVT.

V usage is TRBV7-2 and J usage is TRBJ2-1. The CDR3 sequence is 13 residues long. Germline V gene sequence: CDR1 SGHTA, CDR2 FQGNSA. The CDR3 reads CASSFGHGNEQFF.

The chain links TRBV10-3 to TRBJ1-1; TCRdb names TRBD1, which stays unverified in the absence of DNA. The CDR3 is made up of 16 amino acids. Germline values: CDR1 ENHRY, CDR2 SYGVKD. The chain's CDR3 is CAISERQVGAHTEAFF.

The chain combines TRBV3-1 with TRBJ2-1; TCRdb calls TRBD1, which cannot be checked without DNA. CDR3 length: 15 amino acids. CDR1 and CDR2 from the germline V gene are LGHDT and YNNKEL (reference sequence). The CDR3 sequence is CASSHLGHSYNEQFF.

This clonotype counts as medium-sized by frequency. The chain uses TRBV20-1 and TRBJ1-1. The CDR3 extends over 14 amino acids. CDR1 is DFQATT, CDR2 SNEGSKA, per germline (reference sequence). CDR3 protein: CVVLPAGSNTEAFF.